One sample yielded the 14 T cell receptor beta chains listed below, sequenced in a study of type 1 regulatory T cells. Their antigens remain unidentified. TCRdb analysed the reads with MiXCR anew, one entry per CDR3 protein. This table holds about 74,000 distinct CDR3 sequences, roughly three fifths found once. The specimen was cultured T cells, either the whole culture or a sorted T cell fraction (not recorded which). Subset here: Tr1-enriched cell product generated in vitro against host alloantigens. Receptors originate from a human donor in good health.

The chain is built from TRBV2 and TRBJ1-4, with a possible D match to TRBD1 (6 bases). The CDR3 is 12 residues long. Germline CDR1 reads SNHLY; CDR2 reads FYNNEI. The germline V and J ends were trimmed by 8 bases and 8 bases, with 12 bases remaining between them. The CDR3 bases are TGTGCCAGCGTGGGGACAAGCGAAAAACTGTTTTTT. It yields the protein CASVGTSEKLFF. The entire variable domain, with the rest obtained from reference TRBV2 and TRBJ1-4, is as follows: EPEVTQTPSHQVTQMGQEVILRCVPISNHLYFYWYRQILGQKVEFLVSFYNNEISEKSEIFDDQFSVERPDGSNFTLKIRSTKLEDSAMYFCASVGTSEKLFFGSGTQLSVL.

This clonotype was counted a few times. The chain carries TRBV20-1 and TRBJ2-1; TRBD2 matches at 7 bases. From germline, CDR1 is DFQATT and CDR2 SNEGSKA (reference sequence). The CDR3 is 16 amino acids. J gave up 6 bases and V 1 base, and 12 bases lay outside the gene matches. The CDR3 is CSARGTRGGSVNEQFF. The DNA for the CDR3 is TGCAGTGCTAGAGGCACGAGGGGCGGGAGCGTCAATGAGCAGTTCTTC.

The DNA for the CDR3 is TGTGCCGGGCTAGCGGACTACAATGAGCAGTTCTTC. As protein: CAGLADYNEQFF. The V and J genes are TRBV7-9 and TRBJ2-1, with TRBD2 matching over 7 bases. This CDR3 region has 12 residues. Trimming cost V 11 bases and J 3 bases; bases outside gene matches: 4. From germline, CDR1 is SEHNR and CDR2 FQNEAQ (reference sequence).

The CDR3 protein is CASSAGDRGFQETQYF. CDR3 nucleotides: TGTGCCAGCAGCGCAGGGGACAGGGGTTTCCAAGAGACCCAGTACTTC. The V gene is TRBV7-9, the J gene TRBJ2-5; 10 positions match TRBD1. Germline V gives CDR1 SEHNR, CDR2 FQNEAQ (reference sequence). The CDR3 has 16 residues. Trimming at V came to 5 bases and at J to 1 base, leaving 7 bases not matched to a gene.

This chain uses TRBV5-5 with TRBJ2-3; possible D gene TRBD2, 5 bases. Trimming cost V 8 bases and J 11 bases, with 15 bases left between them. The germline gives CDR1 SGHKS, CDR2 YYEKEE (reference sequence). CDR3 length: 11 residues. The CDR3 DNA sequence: TGTGCCAGTAAACTAGGGTACGAGCAGTATTTT. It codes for CASKLGYEQYF.

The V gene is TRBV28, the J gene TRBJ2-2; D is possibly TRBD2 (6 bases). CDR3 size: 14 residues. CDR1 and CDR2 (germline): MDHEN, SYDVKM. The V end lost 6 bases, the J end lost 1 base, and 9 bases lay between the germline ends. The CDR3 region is CASRWGGNTGELFF. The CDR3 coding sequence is TGTGCCAGCAGATGGGGAGGGAACACCGGGGAGCTGTTTTTT.

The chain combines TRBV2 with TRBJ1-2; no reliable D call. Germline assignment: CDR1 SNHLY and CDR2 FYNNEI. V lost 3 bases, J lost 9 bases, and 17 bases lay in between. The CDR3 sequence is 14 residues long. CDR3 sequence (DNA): TGTGCCAGCAGTGATTCCACAGTGGTTGGGAGCTACACCTTC. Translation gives CASSDSTVVGSYTF.

The CDR3 DNA reads TGTGCCAGCAGCCGGACAGGGGATGGCTACACCTTC. Its protein product is CASSRTGDGYTF. The genes are TRBV7-9 and TRBJ1-2; TRBD1 agrees at 9 bases. Per the germline V gene, CDR1 is SEHNR and CDR2 is FQNEAQ (reference sequence). Unmatched junction bases numbered 1, after V lost 5 bases and J lost 6 bases. The CDR3 has 12 amino acids.

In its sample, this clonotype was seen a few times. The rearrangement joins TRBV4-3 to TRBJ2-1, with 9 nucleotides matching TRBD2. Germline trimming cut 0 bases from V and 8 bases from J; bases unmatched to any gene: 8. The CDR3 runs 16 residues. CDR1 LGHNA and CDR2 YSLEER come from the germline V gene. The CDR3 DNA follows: TGCGCCAGCAGCCAAGAGATGTCGGGACTAGCTTATGAGCAGTTCTTC. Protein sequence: CASSQEMSGLAYEQFF.

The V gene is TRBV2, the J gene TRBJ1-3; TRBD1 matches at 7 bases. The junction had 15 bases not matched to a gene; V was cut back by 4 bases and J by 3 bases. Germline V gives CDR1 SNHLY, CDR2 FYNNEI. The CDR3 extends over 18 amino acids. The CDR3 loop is CASSAARTGAVFGNTIYF. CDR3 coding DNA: TGTGCCAGCAGTGCGGCACGGACAGGAGCAGTTTTTGGAAACACCATATATTTT.

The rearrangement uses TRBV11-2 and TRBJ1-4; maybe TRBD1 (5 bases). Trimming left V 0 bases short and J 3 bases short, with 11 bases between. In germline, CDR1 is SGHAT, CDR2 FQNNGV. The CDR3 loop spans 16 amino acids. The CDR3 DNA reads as TGTGCCAGCAGCTTAGATTTGTGGGGGGCTAATGAAAAACTGTTTTTT. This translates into CASSLDLWGANEKLFF.

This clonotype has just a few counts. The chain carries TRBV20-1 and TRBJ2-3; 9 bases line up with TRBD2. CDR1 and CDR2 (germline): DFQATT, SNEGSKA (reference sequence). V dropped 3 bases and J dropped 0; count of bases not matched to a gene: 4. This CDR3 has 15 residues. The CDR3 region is CSARRGGSSTDTQYF. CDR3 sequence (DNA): TGCAGTGCTAGGCGGGGGGGATCTAGCACAGATACGCAGTATTTT.

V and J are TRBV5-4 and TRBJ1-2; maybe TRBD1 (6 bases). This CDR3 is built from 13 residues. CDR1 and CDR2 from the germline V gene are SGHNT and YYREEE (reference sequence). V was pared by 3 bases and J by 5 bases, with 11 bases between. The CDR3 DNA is TGTGCCAGCAGCTCAGGACAGCAGTATGGCTACACCTTC. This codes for CASSSGQQYGYTF.

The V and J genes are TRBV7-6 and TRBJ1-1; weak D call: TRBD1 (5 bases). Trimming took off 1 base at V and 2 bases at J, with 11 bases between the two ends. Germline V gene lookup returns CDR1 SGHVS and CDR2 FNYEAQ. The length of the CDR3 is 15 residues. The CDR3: CASSLEATVNTEAFF. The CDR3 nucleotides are TGTGCCAGCAGCTTAGAAGCGACAGTTAACACTGAAGCTTTCTTT.